This TCR beta chain was sequenced in a study of shared T cell receptors in the human thymus (dated by TCRdb to about 2021). In terms of the full investigation: The study examined how self-reactive, shared T-cell receptor alpha chains are generated in the human thymus.

Spanning cysteine to phenylalanine, the CDR3 consists of 19 amino acids. The entry retains the CDR3 DNA only, 57 bases that are in frame from base 1. V is cut back by 1 base and J by 2 bases, with 14 bases in the junction unmatched. CDR1 and CDR2, per the germline V gene, are MDHEN and SYDVKM. The library was obtained by the immunoSEQ multiplex PCR assay. TCRdb holds this immuneACCESS table with in-frame rearrangements only. Some clones are missing; in checked studies, unresolved V genes explain under half, and the rest has no known cause. The sample contains over 650,000 clones, around 87% of them found a single time. The ten largest clones represent 0.0094% of the sample. A remark on this clone: No cognate antigen has been identified for it. The sample holds no much larger clone one base away, and base qualities are not on file.

These data were also filed under a second study, of human thymus T cells. The second study's authors report: Immunologically healthy infants undergoing open corrective cardiac surgery for congenital heart defects in Finland were used as donors. The thymus tissue came from surgical resects taken out during corrective cardiac surgery. Both the thymic and the peripheral blood repertoires appeared to show biased V and J gene segment usage. The related research found that thymic TCR repertoires overlapped highly between unrelated individuals. The study used fewer than ten infant thymus samples plus four related peripheral blood samples to characterize TCR alpha and beta repertoires. Donor ages ranged from about 6 to 244 days, and the cohort comprised six or seven male and two female infants. Thymocytes were released mechanically from tissue and stored at -70 °C as pellets of about 9.5-32 million cells. Genomic DNA was extracted from frozen cell pellets with a QIAsymphony instrument. The immunoSEQ multiplex PCR assay was used to amplify the TCRB and TCRAD loci from a standardized quantity of quality-controlled genomic DNA. The V(D)J region was spanned by amplicons of a length sufficient to cover the CDR3 and to identify V and J genes. The commercial immunoSEQ service was used to sequence amplicons on an Illumina platform. Primer bias and sequencing errors were corrected as previously described, and TCRAD and TCRB definitions were based on the IMGT database. Analysis of the repertoires was done with immunoSEQ Analyzer 3.0 and VDJTools and included basic statistics, V/J segment usage, diversity estimates, rarefaction and pairwise overlap. Diversity was estimated with Chao1, ChaoE, Efron-Thisted, Shannon and inverse Simpson indices, and also on datasets down-sampled to the smallest sample. Repertoire overlap used strict matching of CDR3 nucleotide sequence, V gene and J gene, with Jaccard-based multidimensional scaling clustering. On average, roughly 850,000 unique TCRB clonotypes were obtained from thymus samples, compared with about 84,000 from blood samples.

The receptor chain draws on TRBV28 and TRBJ1-3; TRBD1 aligns with 7 central bases. Sample: thymocytes. The clonotype originates from a boy under two years old with a congenital heart defect. Donor details come from another sample of the same person, matched by shared clones. The CDR3 region: CASSLFVRGQSTPGNTIYF. The bases read TGTGCCAGCAGTTTATTCGTGAGGGGACAGTCGACACCTGGAAACACCATATATTTT.